Sequencing of this T cell receptor beta chain was carried out in a study of blood T cell repertoires in COVID-19 (dated by TCRdb to about 2020). Some background on the complete study: Collaborator samples came from the United States, Italy and Spain and covered acute and convalescent phases of COVID-19. The dataset comprised deeply sampled blood TCRbeta repertoires from subjects exposed to, actively infected with, or recovered from COVID-19. The repertoires were made available in a free public database intended to serve as a resource for research on the immune response to SARS-CoV-2. The sample metadata nearly always contained a de-identified subject ID, COVID-19 status, age in years and sex. HLA class I and class II types, where available, came from metadata supplied by the sample provider rather than from assay-based typing. Samples were obtained from the ongoing ImmuneRACE study (first 160 participants) and from 1,254 subjects provided by 6 global collaborators. The material from the prospective study consisted of cDNA or gDNA derived from T cells, B-cell-depleted T cells, or PBMCs.

The germline V end is reduced by 1 base and the J end by 3 bases; junction bases left unmatched: 2. Inclusive of the bounding cysteine and phenylalanine, the CDR3 is 14 residues long. The read is trimmed to its CDR3 DNA, 42 bases read in frame from base 1. Reading the germline V gene (reference sequence) gives CDR1 LGHDT and CDR2 YNNKEL. The immunoSEQ Assay, a bias-controlled multiplex PCR, was used to amplify TCRbeta CDR3 regions from genomic DNA. In the paper's pipeline: Nucleated cell counts per sample were estimated from amplification of reference gene primers within the assay. To quantify the absolute abundance of each unique TCRbeta CDR3 rearrangement, sequence reads were collapsed and filtered. For each sample, productive Simpson clonality was calculated by taking the square root of Simpson's diversity index across productive rearrangements. TCRdb took this table from immuneACCESS and kept in-frame rearrangements with V and J called. Such tables lack part of the clones; where checked against another copy, unresolved V genes explain under half of the gap, and the rest is unexplained. V, J and clone size reflect that table, while D and trimming were determined from the DNA. The sample profile shows around 200,000 clones; 88% of them were found once. Of the sample, around 1.6% is held by the ten largest clones.

Points on this clone: The specificity of this receptor is unknown. Per-nucleotide qualities are absent, and no much larger clonotype sits a single base away.

The collaborating institutions used their own protocols to collect whole blood in K2EDTA tubes. Collaborator samples were shipped for TCRbeta analysis as frozen whole blood, isolated PBMCs, or DNA extracted from either sample type. Points the paper makes about the study in general: How much clinical and demographic metadata was included differed by source and by participant, and the metadata was provided uncurated.

This chain is built from TRBV3-1 (or the pseudogene TRBV3-2) and TRBJ2-7; 8 of the junction bases match TRBD1. The sample was peripheral blood. The source is a man between 18 and 35 years old with active or convalescent COVID-19. In nucleotides, the sequence is TGTGCCAGCAGCCAAGCGGACAGGGACTACGAGCAGTACTTC. This is translated as CASSQADRDYEQYF.